One and the same sample provided the 8 T cell receptor beta chains below, sequenced in a study of Ad26.COV2.S vaccination and SARS-CoV-2 variants (dated by TCRdb to 2020 to 2023). This specimen's treatment or condition label, interpreted: some 20 received Ad26.COV2.S at low or high dose, single or two shots; 5 received placebo; per-sample allocation not given. Repertoires of vaccine and placebo recipients were sequenced from samples taken on day 63 after the first injection. The library was obtained by the immunoSEQ multiplex PCR assay. TCRdb took over this immuneACCESS table, retaining in-frame rearrangements with V and J assigned. Such tables are incomplete; in checked studies, under half of the missing clones stem from an unresolved V gene, and the remainder is unexplained. The table for this sample lists approximately 460,000 clones; about nine tenths of them were counted only once. The top ten clones comprise about 1.5% of the sample.

Source: peripheral blood, taken in a trial of Ad26.COV2.S vaccine versus placebo. The receptors were gathered from a person between 18 and 59 years old who received the Ad26.COV2.S COVID-19 vaccine or a placebo.

The count of this clone is one. The rearrangement joins TRBV28 to TRBJ2-7; perhaps D is TRBD1 or TRBD2 (5 bases each). V dropped 5 bases and J dropped 4 bases, with 18 bases sitting between them. Germline CDR1 and CDR2: MDHEN and SYDVKM. The CDR3 has 15 amino acids. As DNA, the CDR3 is TGTGCCAGCAGTCGACCATCCCGGGACCCTTACGAGCAGTACTTC. Translating gives CASSRPSRDPYEQYF.

The rearrangement uses TRBV15 and TRBJ1-5, with no clear D. The V gene's germline CDR1 is LNHNV and CDR2 YYDKDF (reference sequence). The CDR3 runs to 13 residues. Trimming left V 0 bases short and J 5 bases short, with 5 bases between. The CDR3 spells CATSRDWDQPQHF. CDR3 in DNA: TGTGCCACCAGCAGAGATTGGGATCAGCCCCAGCATTTT.

This clone showed up just a few times. The CDR3: CASSQETGPTEAFF. The CDR3 DNA is TGCGCCAGCAGCCAAGAAACAGGGCCAACTGAAGCTTTCTTT. This sequence joins TRBV4-3 and TRBJ1-1; maybe TRBD1 (6 bases). CDR1 and CDR2 from the germline V gene are LGHNA and YSLEER. This CDR3 spans 14 amino acids. Trimming pared 0 bases from V and 5 bases from J, leaving 10 bases between.

This clone was seen only once. The rearrangement links TRBV2 to TRBJ2-7, with a possible D match to TRBD2 (5 bases). CDR3 length: 14 amino acids. The germline CDR1 and CDR2 sequences are SNHLY and FYNNEI. Between the trimmed V and J ends, which lost 6 bases and 3 bases, there was a span of 15 bases. CDR3 nucleotides: TGTGCCAGCAGAGATGGCACCGGGAACTACGAGCAGTACTTC. This encodes CASRDGTGNYEQYF.

The V gene is TRBV3-1 (or the pseudogene TRBV3-2), the J gene TRBJ2-6; D ambiguous. V lost 1 base and J 1 base, leaving 8 bases between the germline ends. Germline CDR1 LGHDT, CDR2 YNNKEL (reference sequence). The CDR3 covers 16 residues. This chain's CDR3 is CASSQGGRSGANVLTF. In DNA form, the CDR3 reads TGTGCCAGCAGCCAAGGTGGCCGTTCTGGGGCCAACGTCCTGACTTTC.

J is TRBJ1-2 and V is TRBV2, with D perhaps matching TRBD1 (5 bases). V was cut by 4 bases and J by 11 bases, with 17 bases left in between. The CDR3 has 13 amino acids. Germline V lookup: CDR1 SNHLY, CDR2 FYNNEI. CDR3 residues: CASSGGPRQRYTF. The CDR3 bases are TGTGCCAGCAGTGGGGGACCGAGACAAAGATACACCTTC.

The chain joins TRBV18 to TRBJ2-1, with 9 bases aligning to TRBD2. V was pared by 3 bases and J by 5 bases, with 8 bases of the junction left unmatched. Per germline, CDR1 KGHSH and CDR2 LQKENI. This CDR3 has 16 residues. The CDR3: CASSPSWREGNNEQFF. CDR3 nucleotides: TGTGCCAGCTCACCGAGTTGGCGGGAGGGAAACAATGAGCAGTTCTTC.

The rearrangement uses TRBV9 and TRBJ1-1, with unresolved D. In germline, CDR1 is SGDLS, CDR2 YYNGEE. The CDR3 contains 14 residues. V was shortened by 3 bases and J by 2 bases, with 11 bases between the two germline ends. In DNA form, the CDR3 reads TGTGCCAGCAGCGGGTTGCATAGCAACACTGAAGCTTTCTTT. Amino acids: CASSGLHSNTEAFF.